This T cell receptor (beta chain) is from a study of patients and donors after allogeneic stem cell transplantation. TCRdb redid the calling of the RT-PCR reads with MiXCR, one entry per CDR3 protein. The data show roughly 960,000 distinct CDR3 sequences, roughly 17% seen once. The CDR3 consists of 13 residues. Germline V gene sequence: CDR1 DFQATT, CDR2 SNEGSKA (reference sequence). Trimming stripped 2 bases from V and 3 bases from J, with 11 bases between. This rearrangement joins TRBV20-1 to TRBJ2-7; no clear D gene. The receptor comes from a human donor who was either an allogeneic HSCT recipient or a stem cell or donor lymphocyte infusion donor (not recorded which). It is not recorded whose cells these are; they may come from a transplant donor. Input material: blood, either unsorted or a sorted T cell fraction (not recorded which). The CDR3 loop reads CSARSDRIYEQYF. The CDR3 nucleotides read TGCAGTGCTAGATCTGATAGGATCTACGAGCAGTACTTC.